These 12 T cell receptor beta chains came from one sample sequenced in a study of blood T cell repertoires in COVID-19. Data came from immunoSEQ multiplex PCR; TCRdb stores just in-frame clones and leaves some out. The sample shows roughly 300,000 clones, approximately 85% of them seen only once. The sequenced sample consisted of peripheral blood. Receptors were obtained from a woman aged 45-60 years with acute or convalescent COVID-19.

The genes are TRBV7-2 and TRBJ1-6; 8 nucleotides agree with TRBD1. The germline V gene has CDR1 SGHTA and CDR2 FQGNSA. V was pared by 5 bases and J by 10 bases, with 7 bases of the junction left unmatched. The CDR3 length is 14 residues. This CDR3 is CASSPQDRDSPLHF. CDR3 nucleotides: TGTGCCAGCAGCCCTCAGGACAGGGACTCACCCCTCCACTTT.

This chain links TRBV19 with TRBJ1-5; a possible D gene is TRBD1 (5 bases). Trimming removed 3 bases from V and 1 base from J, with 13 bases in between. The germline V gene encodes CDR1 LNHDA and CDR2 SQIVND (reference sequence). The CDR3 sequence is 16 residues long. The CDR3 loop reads CASSIVLGLSNQPQHF. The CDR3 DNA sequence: TGTGCCAGTAGTATCGTACTGGGGCTGAGCAATCAGCCCCAGCATTTT.

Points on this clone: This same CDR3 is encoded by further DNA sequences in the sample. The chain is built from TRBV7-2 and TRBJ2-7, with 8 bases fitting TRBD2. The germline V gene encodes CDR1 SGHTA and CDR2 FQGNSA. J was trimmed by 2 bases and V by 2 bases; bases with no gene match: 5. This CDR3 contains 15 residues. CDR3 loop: CASSLTSGRTYEQYF. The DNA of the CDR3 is TGTGCCAGCAGCTTAACTAGCGGCAGAACCTACGAGCAGTACTTC.

The CDR3 DNA reads TGTGCCAGCAGCTCCCTTGGTACAGACTACGAGCAGTACTTC. Amino acid sequence: CASSSLGTDYEQYF. The J gene is TRBJ2-7, the V gene TRBV5-4; D gene uncertain. Germline CDR1 is SGHNT and CDR2 is YYREEE (reference sequence). This CDR3 is built from 14 residues. V was shortened by 3 bases and J by 3 bases, with 13 bases between the two germline ends.

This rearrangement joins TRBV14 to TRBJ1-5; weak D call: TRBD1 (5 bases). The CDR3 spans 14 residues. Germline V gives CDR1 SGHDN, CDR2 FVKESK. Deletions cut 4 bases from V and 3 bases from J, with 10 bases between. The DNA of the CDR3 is TGTGCCAGCAGCCGGGCAGGGAACAATCAGCCCCAGCATTTT. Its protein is CASSRAGNNQPQHF.

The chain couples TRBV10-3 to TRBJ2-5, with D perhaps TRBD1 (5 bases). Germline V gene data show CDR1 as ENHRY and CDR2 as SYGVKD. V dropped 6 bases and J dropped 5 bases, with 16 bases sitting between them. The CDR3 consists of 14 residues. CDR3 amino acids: CAIRQDTSRETQYF. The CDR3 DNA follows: TGTGCCATCAGACAGGACACCTCCCGGGAGACCCAGTACTTC.

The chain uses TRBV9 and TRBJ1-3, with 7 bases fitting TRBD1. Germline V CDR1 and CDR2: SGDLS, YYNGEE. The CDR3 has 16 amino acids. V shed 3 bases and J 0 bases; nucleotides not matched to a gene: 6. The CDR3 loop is CASSELTGSSGNTIYF. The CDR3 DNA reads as TGTGCCAGCAGCGAATTGACAGGGAGCTCTGGAAACACCATATATTTT.

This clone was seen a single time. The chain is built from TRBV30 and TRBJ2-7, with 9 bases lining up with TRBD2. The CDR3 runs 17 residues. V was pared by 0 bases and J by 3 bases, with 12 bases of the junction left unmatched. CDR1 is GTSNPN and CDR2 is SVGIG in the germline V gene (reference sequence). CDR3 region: CAWSVGYTSGSHYEQYF. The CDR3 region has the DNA TGTGCCTGGAGTGTGGGGTATACTAGCGGGTCCCACTACGAGCAGTACTTC. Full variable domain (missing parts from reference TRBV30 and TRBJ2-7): SQTIHQWPATLVQPVGSPLSLECTVEGTSNPNLYWYRQAAGRGLQLLFYSVGIGQISSEVPQNLSASRPQDRQFILSSKKLLLSDSGFYLCAWSVGYTSGSHYEQYFGPGTRLTVT.

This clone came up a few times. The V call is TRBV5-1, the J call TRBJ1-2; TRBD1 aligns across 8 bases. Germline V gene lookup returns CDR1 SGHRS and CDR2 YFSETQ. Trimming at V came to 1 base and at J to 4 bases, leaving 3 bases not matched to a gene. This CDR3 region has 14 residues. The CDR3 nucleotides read TGCGCCAGCAGCTTGCAGGGGGCGGGCTATGGCTACACCTTC. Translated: CASSLQGAGYGYTF.

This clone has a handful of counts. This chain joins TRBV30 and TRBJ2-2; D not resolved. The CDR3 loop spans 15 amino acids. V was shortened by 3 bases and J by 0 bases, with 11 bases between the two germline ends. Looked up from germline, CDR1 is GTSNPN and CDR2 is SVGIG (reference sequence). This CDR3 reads CAWSFGRTNTGELFF. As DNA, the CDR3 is TGTGCCTGGAGCTTTGGCAGGACGAACACCGGGGAGCTGTTTTTT.

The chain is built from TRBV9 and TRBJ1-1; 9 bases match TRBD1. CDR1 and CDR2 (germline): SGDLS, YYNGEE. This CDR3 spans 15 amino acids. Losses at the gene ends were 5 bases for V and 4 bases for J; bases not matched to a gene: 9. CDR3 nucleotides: TGTGCCAGCAGTGAACTGGAGACAGGGGGCACTGAAGCTTTCTTT. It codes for CASSELETGGTEAFF. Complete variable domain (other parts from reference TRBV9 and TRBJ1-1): DSGVTQTPKHLITATGQRVTLRCSPRSGDLSVYWYQQSLDQGLQFLIQYYNGEERAKGNILERFSAQQFPDLHSELNLSSLELGDSALYFCASSELETGGTEAFFGQGTRLTVV.

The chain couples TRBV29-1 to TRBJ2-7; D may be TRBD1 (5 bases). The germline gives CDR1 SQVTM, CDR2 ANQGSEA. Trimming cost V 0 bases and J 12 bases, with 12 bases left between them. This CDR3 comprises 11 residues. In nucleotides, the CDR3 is TGCAGCGTTGAAGATCAACAGGCCGCGTACTTC. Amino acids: CSVEDQQAAYF.